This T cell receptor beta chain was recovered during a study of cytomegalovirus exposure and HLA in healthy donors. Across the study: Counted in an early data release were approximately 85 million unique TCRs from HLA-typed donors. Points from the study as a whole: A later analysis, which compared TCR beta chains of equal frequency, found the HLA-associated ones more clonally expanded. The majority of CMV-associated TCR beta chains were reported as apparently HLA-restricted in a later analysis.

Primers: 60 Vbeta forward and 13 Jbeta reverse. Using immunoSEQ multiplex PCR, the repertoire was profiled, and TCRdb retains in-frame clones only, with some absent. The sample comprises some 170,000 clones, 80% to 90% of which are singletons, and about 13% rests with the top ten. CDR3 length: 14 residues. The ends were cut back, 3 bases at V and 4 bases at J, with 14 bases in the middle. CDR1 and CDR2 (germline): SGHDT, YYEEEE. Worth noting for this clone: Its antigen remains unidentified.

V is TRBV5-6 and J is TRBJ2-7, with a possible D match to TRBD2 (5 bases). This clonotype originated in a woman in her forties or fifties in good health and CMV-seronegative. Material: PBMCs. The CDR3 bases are TGTGCCAGCAGCTACAAAACTAGGCAATACGAGCAGTACTTC. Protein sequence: CASSYKTRQYEQYF. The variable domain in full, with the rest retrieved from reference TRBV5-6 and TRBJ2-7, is DAGVTQSPTHLIKTRGQQVTLRCSPKSGHDTVSWYQQALGQGPQFIFQYYEEEERQRGNFPDRFSGHQFPNYSSELNVNALLLGDSALYLCASSYKTRQYEQYFGPGTRLTVT.